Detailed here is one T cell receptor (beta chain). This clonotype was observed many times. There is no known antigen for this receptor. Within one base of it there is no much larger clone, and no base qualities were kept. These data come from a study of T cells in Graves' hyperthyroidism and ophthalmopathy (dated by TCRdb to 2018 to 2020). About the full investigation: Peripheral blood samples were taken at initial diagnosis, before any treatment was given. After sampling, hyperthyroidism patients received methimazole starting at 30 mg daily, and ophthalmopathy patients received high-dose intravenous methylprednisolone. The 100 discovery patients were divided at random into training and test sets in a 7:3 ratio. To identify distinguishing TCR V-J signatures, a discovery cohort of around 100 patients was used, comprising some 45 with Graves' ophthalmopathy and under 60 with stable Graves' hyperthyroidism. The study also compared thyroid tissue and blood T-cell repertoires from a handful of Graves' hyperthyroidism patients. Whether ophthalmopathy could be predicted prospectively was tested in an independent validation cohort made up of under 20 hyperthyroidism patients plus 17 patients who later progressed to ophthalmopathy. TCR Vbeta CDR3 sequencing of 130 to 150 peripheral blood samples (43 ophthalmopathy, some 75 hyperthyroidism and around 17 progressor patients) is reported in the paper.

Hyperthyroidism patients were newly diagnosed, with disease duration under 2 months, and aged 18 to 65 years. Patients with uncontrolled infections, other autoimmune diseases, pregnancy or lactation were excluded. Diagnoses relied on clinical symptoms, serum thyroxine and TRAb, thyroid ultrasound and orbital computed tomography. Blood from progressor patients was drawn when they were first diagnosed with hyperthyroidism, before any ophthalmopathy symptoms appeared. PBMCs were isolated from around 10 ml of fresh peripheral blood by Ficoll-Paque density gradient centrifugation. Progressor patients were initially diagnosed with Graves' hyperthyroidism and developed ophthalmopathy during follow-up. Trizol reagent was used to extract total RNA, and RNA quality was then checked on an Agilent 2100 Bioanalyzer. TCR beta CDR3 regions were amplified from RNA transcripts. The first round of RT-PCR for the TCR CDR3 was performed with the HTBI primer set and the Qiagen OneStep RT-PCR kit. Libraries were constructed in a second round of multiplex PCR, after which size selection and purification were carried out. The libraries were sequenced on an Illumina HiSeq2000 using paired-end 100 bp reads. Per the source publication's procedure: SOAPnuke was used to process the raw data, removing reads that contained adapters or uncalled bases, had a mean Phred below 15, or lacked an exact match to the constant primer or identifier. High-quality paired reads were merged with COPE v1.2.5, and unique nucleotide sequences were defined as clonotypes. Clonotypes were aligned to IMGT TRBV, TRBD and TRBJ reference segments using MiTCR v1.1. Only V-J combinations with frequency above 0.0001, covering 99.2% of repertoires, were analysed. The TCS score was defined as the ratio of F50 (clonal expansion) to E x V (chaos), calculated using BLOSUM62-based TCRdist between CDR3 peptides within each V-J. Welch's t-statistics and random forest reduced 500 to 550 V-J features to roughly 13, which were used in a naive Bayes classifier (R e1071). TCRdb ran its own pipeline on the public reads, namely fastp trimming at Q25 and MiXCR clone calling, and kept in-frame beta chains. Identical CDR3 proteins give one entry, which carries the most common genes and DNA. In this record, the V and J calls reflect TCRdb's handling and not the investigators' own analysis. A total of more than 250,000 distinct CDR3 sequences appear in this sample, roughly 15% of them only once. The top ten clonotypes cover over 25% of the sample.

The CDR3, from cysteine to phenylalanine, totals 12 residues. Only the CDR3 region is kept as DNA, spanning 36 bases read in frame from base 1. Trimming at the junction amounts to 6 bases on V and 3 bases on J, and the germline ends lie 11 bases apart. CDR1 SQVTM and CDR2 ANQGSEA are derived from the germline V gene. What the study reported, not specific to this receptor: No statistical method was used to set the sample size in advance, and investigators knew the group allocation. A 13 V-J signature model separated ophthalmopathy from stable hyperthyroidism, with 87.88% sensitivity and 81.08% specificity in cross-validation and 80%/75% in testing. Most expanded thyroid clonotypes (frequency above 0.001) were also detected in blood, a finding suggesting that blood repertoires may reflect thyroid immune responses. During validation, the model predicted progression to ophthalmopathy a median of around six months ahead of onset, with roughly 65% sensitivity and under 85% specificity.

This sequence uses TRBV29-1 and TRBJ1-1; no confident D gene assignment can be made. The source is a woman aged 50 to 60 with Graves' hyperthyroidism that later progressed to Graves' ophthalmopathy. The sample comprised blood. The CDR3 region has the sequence CSVRNGDTEAFF. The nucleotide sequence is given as TGCAGCGTCCGAAATGGGGACACTGAAGCTTTCTTT.